Listed below are T cell receptor beta chains from one sample, sequenced in a study of T cell changes during pregnancy in multiple sclerosis. Clones were sequenced by immunoSEQ multiplex PCR, and TCRdb holds only the in-frame ones, with some missing. Here the sample spans roughly 100,000 clones, 90% to 95% being singletons. Sequencing was performed on peripheral blood, taken after pregnancy. The source is a female donor with multiple sclerosis, enrolled in a pregnancy study. Both conserved end residues are part of each CDR3. D genes are given only for firm matches. Rows give clone size only sometimes, using once, few, many, or a class for an expanded clone.

d_call j_call v_call clone_size cdr3_aa cdr3_nt
TRBD1 TRBJ2-7 TRBV2 - CATGRTGYEQYF TGTGCCACCGGTAGGACAGGGTACGAGCAGTACTTC
- TRBJ2-3 TRBV7-3 once CASSLGPHFAGNTDTQYF TGTGCCAGCAGCTTAGGTCCCCACTTCGCGGGGAACACAGATACGCAGTATTTT
TRBD1 TRBJ1-1 TRBV19 - CPRTGRNEAFF TGTCCACGGACAGGGAGAAATGAAGCTTTCTTT
- TRBJ2-3 TRBV19 - CASMEASSTDTQYF TGTGCCAGTATGGAGGCCAGCTCCACAGATACGCAGTATTTT
- TRBJ2-1 TRBV7-3 - CASSSQESNYNEQFF TGTGCCAGCAGCTCCCAGGAATCTAATTACAATGAGCAGTTCTTC
- TRBJ2-1 TRBV5-4 - CASSLSSYNEQFF TGTGCCAGCAGCCTTAGCTCCTACAATGAGCAGTTCTTC
TRBD2 TRBJ2-7 TRBV7-9 - CASSPTTSGGREQYF TGTGCCAGCAGCCCAACGACTAGCGGGGGTAGGGAGCAGTACTTC
- TRBJ1-3 TRBV6-1 - CASMSDGNTIYF TGTGCCAGCATGAGTGATGGAAACACCATATATTTT
- TRBJ1-2 TRBV25-1 - CASSHLPGDGYTF TGTGCCAGCAGTCACCTTCCAGGGGATGGCTACACCTTC
- TRBJ1-1 TRBV7-9 once CASSSSGNTEAFF TGTGCCAGCAGCTCATCAGGGAACACTGAAGCTTTCTTT
- TRBJ2-1 TRBV18 - CASSLTRNNEQFF TGTGCCAGCTCACTCACACGAAACAATGAGCAGTTCTTC
- TRBJ2-5 TRBV18 - CASSPLWTDNVETQYF TGTGCCAGCTCACCACTATGGACGGACAATGTGGAGACCCAGTACTTC
- TRBJ2-1 TRBV11-3 once CASSLQPRNEQFF TGTGCCAGCAGCTTACAGCCTAGGAATGAGCAGTTCTTC
TRBD1 TRBJ1-3 TRBV27 - CASSGQGRYGNTIYF TGTGCCAGCAGTGGACAGGGACGATATGGAAACACCATATATTTT
- TRBJ2-2 TRBV13 - CASSLGAPNLDRDQNTGELFF TGTGCCAGCAGCTTAGGTGCCCCCAATTTAGACAGAGATCAAAACACCGGGGAGCTGTTTTTT
- TRBJ1-4 TRBV7-6 - CASSLVRGKTNEKLFF TGTGCCAGCAGCTTAGTCAGGGGCAAAACTAATGAAAAACTGTTTTTT